What follows are 3 T cell receptor beta chains derived from one specimen sequenced in a study of control samples from healthy donors and cancer patients. The method was immunoSEQ multiplex PCR; TCRdb's version includes in-frame clones alone and lacks a portion of them. The sample lists 150,000 to 200,000 clones, roughly 89% occurring once. Specimen: blood. The source is a woman aged 25 to 39 in good health.

This clone has a single count. This chain joins TRBV30 and TRBJ1-5, with D unclear. Trimming pared 1 base from V and 2 bases from J, leaving 3 bases between. CDR1 is GTSNPN and CDR2 is SVGIG in the germline V gene (reference sequence). The CDR3 length is 12 residues. CDR3 residues: CAWSDGNQPQHF. The CDR3 nucleotides read TGTGCCTGGAGTGATGGCAATCAGCCCCAGCATTTT.

This CDR3 reads CATSRHTDTQYF. The CDR3 DNA reads TGTGCCACCAGCAGACACACAGATACGCAGTATTTT. The chain has TRBV15 and TRBJ2-3; no firm D call. The ends were cut back, 2 bases at V and 2 bases at J, with 2 bases in the middle. The CDR3 is made up of 12 amino acids. From germline, CDR1 is LNHNV and CDR2 YYDKDF (reference sequence).

V is TRBV29-1 and J is TRBJ1-3; D call uncertain. This CDR3 contains 13 residues. CDR1 is SQVTM, CDR2 ANQGSEA, per germline. Trimming shortened V by 6 bases and J by 4 bases, and 13 bases separated the two germline ends. CDR3 sequence reads: CSVGWTEGNTIYF. The CDR3 DNA is TGCAGCGTGGGGTGGACGGAAGGAAACACCATATATTTT.